The sequence of this T cell receptor (beta chain) was determined in a study of blood T cell repertoires in COVID-19. Study context: From the United States, Italy and Spain came samples of acute and convalescent COVID-19. PBMCs, B-cell-depleted T cells, or T cells were the source of the cDNA or gDNA that made up the material.

CDR3 length: 12 residues. Deletions cut 5 bases from V and 3 bases from J, with 6 bases between. Germline assignment: CDR1 SGHNT and CDR2 YYREEE (reference sequence). This clone was counted between two and nine times. The authors' processing: Amplification of reference gene primers was used by the study to estimate nucleated cell counts. Sequenced by immunoSEQ multiplex PCR; TCRdb stores in-frame clones only, minus some. For V, J and clone size, that table is used; D and trimming come from the DNA. The sample has about 37,000 clones, 75% to 90% seen once. This receptor was identified in a human donor in a cohort sampled during active COVID-19. J is TRBJ2-1 and V is TRBV5-4, with D unclear. The sample was peripheral blood. This CDR3 reads CASSQLYNEQFF. The DNA of the CDR3 is TGTGCCAGCAGTCAACTCTACAATGAGCAGTTCTTC.